This entry describes one T cell receptor beta chain. Original handling: Estimated nucleated cell counts came from reference gene primer amplification. Only in-frame clones appear in the TCRdb table, and some are missing; sequencing was by immunoSEQ multiplex PCR. That table gives V, J and clone size, and the DNA gave D and trimming. The data hold nearly 250,000 clones, with approximately 85% observed a single time. This specimen belongs to a study of blood T cell repertoires in COVID-19. Study in general: Researchers got acute and convalescent COVID-19 samples from the United States, Italy and Spain.

A Seattle source enrolled patients during active infection and followed them longitudinally. Trimming took 2 bases from V and 3 from J, leaving 8 bases between them. Germline CDR1 MNHEY, CDR2 SVGEGT. The CDR3 has 13 residues. The rearrangement links TRBV6-2 or TRBV6-3 to TRBJ2-7, with D possibly matching TRBD1 (5 bases). Sequenced: peripheral blood. This TCR was recovered from a woman over 75 with COVID-19, enrolled during active disease. The DNA for the CDR3 is TGTGCCAGCAGTTACCGTGACAGCTACGAGCAGTACTTC. The encoded protein is CASSYRDSYEQYF.